The source of this T cell receptor beta chain is a study of T-cell reconstitution after alpha-beta-depleted transplantation in children. Unique molecular identifiers were incorporated into the prepared TCRbeta library. TCRdb re-called the PCR reads through MiXCR, storing one row per CDR3 protein. Of 600,000 to 800,000 distinct CDR3 sequences listed, 10% to 15% are singletons. Findings and limits, study-wide: Reports say that about two months after transplant, the alpha-beta T cells came out of several hundred graft clones that had expanded.

The CDR3 length is 14 residues. The V and J ends lost 1 base and 8 bases respectively, with 11 bases between them. This clonotype has ten or more counts. Its antigen remains unknown. The chain joins TRBV12-3 or TRBV12-4 to TRBJ1-4; D possibly corresponds to TRBD1 (5 bases). The sequences come from PBMCs, collected before TCRalphabeta/CD19-depleted stem cell transplant. The sequence came from a girl aged 2-9 years with congenital amegakaryocytic thrombocytopenia, due to receive a stem cell transplant. The CDR3 reads CASSLDRTVEKLFF. The CDR3 DNA sequence: TGTGCCAGCAGTTTAGACAGGACGGTGGAAAAACTGTTTTTT.